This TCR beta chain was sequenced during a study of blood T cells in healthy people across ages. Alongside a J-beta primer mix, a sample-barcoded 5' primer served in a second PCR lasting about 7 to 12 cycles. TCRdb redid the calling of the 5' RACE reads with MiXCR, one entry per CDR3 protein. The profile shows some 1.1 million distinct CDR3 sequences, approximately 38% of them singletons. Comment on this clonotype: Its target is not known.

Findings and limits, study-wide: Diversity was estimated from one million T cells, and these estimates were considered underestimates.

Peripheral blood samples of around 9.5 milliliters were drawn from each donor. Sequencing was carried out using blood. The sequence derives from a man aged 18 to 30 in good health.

CDR3 DNA sequence: TGTGCCAGCAGTTACTCCCGATGGAGGACTGAAGCTTTCTTT. This codes for CASSYSRWRTEAFF. The V and J genes are TRBV6-5 and TRBJ1-1; no reliable D call. Trimming cost V 0 bases and J 5 bases, with 10 bases left between them. The CDR3 spans 14 residues. CDR1 is MNHEY, CDR2 SVGAGI, per germline.